The 6 T cell receptor beta chains given below trace back to one sample, sequenced in a study of T cells in Graves' hyperthyroidism and ophthalmopathy. Amplified TCR beta CDR3 regions came from RNA transcripts. The HTBI primer set drove a first-round RT-PCR of the TCR CDR3. TCRdb called the multiplex PCR reads again in MiXCR, with one record for every CDR3 protein. The profile shows over 450,000 distinct CDR3 sequences, under 15% of them singletons. Sequencing used blood. The receptors derive from a woman aged 18-29 years with Graves' hyperthyroidism.

Many counts were recorded for this clonotype. The V call is TRBV5-1, the J call TRBJ2-7; 12 bases line up with TRBD2. Germline CDR1 is SGHRS and CDR2 is YFSETQ. The CDR3 runs to 18 residues. J was trimmed by 2 bases and V by 7 bases; bases with no gene match: 16. The CDR3 region has the DNA TGCGCCAGCCCCCATGATGGGCTAGCGGGAGGGCCAACCTACGAGCAGTACGTC. It is translated as CASPHDGLAGGPTYEQYV.

Only one count was recorded for this clonotype. The chain combines TRBV19 with TRBJ2-1; D gene uncertain. CDR3 length: 14 amino acids. In germline, CDR1 is LNHDA, CDR2 SQIVND (reference sequence). The V gene lost 0 bases and the J gene lost 4 bases, with 7 bases spanning the gap. The CDR3 DNA is TGTGCCAGTAGTATAGAGGCCCAGTACAATGAGCAGTTCTTC. Residues: CASSIEAQYNEQFF.

V and J are TRBV6-1 and TRBJ2-3, with D perhaps TRBD2 (8 bases). The germline V gene encodes CDR1 MNHNS and CDR2 SASEGT. Trimming removed 2 bases at V and 7 bases at J, with 22 bases between. This CDR3 is 17 amino acids long. This CDR3 is CASSEKGAGGRGYTQYF. The CDR3 DNA reads TGTGCCAGCAGTGAAAAGGGGGCGGGAGGCCGGGGGTATACGCAGTATTTT.

This clonotype showed up just a few times. The CDR3 sequence is CADTYEQYV. The CDR3 DNA sequence: TGTGCGGATACCTACGAGCAGTACGTC. V usage is TRBV10-3 and J usage is TRBJ2-7, with D unresolved. The CDR3 has 9 residues. Per the germline V gene, CDR1 is ENHRY and CDR2 is SYGVKD.

This clonotype was seen a handful of times. It may be a read error: a sequence one base away is much more abundant. The rearrangement joins TRBV12-3 or TRBV12-4 to TRBJ2-5; tentatively, D is TRBD1 or TRBD2 (5 bases each). Trimming left V 1 base short and J 4 bases short, with 10 bases between. The CDR3 contains 14 residues. CDR3 bases: TGTGCCAGCAGTTTAGGGGGGATAAGAGAGACCCAGTACTTC. Residues: CASSLGGIRETQYF.

This clonotype was seen at least ten times. This chain connects TRBV11-2 to TRBJ1-1, with D hard to call. V lost 7 bases and J lost 4, with 13 bases in between. This CDR3 contains 13 residues. The germline CDR1 and CDR2 sequences are SGHAT and FQNNGV. CDR3 nucleotides: TGTGCCAGCAACCCATATAGGAGCACTGAAGCTTTCTTT. Amino acid sequence: CASNPYRSTEAFF.